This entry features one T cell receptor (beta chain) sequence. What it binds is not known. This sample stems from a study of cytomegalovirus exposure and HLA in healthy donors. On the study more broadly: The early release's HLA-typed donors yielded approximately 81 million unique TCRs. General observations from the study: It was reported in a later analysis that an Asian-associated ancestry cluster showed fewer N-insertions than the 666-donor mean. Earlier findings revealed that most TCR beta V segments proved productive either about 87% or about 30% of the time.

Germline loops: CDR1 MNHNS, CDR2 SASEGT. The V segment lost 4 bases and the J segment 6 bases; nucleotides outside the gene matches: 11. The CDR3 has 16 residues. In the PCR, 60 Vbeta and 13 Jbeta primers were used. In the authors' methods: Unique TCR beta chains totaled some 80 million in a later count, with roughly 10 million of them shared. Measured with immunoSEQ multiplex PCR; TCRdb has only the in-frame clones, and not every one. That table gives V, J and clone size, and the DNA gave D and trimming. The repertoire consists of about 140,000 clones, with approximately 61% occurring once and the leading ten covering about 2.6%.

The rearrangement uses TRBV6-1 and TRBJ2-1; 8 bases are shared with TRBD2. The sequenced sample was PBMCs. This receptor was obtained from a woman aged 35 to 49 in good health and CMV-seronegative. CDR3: CASSGARGGLRNEQFF. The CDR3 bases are TGTGCCAGCAGTGGGGCTCGGGGGGGCCTTCGCAATGAGCAGTTCTTC.